This T cell receptor (beta chain) emerged from a study of CD8+ T cells in alopecia areata. Study findings and constraints: Scalp sample sequencing also detects resident alphabeta T cells of normal skin.

Described treatment: oral pan-JAK inhibitor, 5-10 mg twice daily. It was cDNA, reverse transcribed from extracted RNA, that served as the sequencing template. Profiled with immunoSEQ multiplex PCR; TCRdb holds only in-frame clones, not every one. In the table there are 150,000 to 200,000 clones, less than 65% of which are singletons. This clone was seen just once. Antigen unknown. The CDR3 runs to 17 residues. J gave up 5 bases and V 1 base, and 9 bases lay outside the gene matches. Germline V gene data show CDR1 as MGHRA and CDR2 as YSYEKL. J is TRBJ2-4 and V is TRBV4-1, with TRBD2 matching 9 bases. The starting material was CD4+ T cells sorted from blood, obtained at week 24, from a patient treated with tofacitinib. The TCR sequence derives from a human donor with alopecia areata. CDR3 loop: CASSQADSSGAQNIQYF. CDR3 DNA sequence: TGCGCCAGCAGCCAAGCAGACTCTAGCGGGGCCCAAAACATTCAGTACTTC.